This record concerns one T cell receptor (beta chain) sequence. Ipilimumab, 1 mg/kg, started 14 to 28 days after autologous transplant. This record comes from a study of ipilimumab plus nivolumab after autologous stem cell transplantation. Repertoires were generated with immunoSEQ multiplex PCR, while TCRdb's copy carries only in-frame clones and drops some. The top ten clones hold more than 9% of a sample with about 15,000 clones, about four fifths of them seen once. CDR3 size: 16 residues. Germline V CDR1 and CDR2: SGDLS, YYNGEE. Trimming pared 6 bases from V and 7 bases from J, leaving 24 bases between.

Sequenced here: PBMCs, sampled in a trial of ipilimumab plus nivolumab as post-transplant consolidation. This sequence joins TRBV9 and TRBJ2-3; D is possibly TRBD2 (6 bases). This clonotype was obtained from a male donor with primary mediastinal lymphoma. The CDR3: CASNRGTNPRAYTQYF. CDR3 nucleotide sequence: TGTGCCAGCAACCGGGGGACCAACCCGCGGGCCTATACGCAGTATTTT.